The next 2 T cell receptor beta chains were all read from a single sample in a study of beta chain features in type 1 diabetes. Of the isolated RNA, all was reverse transcribed, and so the sequenced material was expressed TCRB transcripts. Repertoires were generated with immunoSEQ multiplex PCR, while TCRdb's copy carries only in-frame clones and drops some. This sample has a few hundred thousand clones, with about 15% found just once. Sample: central memory CD4+ T cells from blood. Receptor source: a man aged 25 to 40 in good health.

This sequence joins TRBV11-3 and TRBJ2-1; TRBD2 matches at 7 bases. V trimming: 1 base; J trimming: 4 bases; junction bases outside the gene matches: 10. The germline V gene encodes CDR1 SGHNT and CDR2 YENEEA. The CDR3 is 17 residues long. The DNA for the CDR3 is TGTGCCAGCAGCTTAGTTTTAGCTAGCGGACGGTACAATGAGCAGTTCTTC. Residues: CASSLVLASGRYNEQFF.

This clone appeared many times. V gene TRBV27 combines with J gene TRBJ1-3; D not certain. Looked up from germline, CDR1 is MNHEY and CDR2 is SMNVEV (reference sequence). V lost 5 bases and J 4 bases, leaving 15 bases between the germline ends. CDR3 length: 15 amino acids. The CDR3 here is CASSPARGRGNTIYF. CDR3 sequence (DNA): TGTGCCAGCAGTCCCGCTCGGGGTAGGGGAAACACCATATATTTT.